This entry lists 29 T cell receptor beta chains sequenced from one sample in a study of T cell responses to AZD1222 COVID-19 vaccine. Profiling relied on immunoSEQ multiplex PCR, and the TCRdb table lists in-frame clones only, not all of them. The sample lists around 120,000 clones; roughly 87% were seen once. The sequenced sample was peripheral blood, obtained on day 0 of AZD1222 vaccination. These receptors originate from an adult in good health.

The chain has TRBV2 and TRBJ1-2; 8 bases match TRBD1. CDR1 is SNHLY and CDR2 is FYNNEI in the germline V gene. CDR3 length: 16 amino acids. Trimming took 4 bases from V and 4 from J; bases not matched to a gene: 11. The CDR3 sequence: CASSAPTRTGLYGYTF. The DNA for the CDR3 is TGTGCCAGCAGTGCACCCACTCGGACAGGGCTCTATGGCTACACCTTC.

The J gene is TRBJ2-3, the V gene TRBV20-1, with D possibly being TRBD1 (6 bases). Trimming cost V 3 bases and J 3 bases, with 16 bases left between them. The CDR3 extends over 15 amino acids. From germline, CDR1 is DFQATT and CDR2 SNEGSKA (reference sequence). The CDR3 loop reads CSASRGRSRTDTQYF. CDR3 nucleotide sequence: TGCAGTGCTAGTAGGGGGAGAAGTAGGACAGATACGCAGTATTTT.

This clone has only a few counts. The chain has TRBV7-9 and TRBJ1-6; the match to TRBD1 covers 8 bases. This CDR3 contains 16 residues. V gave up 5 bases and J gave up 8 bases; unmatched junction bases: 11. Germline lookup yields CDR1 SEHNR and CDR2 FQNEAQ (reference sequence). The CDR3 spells CASSRATGGFDSPLHF. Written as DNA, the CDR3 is TGTGCCAGCAGCCGCGCCACAGGGGGGTTTGATTCACCCCTCCACTTT.

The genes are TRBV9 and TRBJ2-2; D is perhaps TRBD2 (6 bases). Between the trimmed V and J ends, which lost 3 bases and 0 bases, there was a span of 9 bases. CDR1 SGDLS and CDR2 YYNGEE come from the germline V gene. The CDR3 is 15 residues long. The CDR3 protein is CASSGDSANTGELFF. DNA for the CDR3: TGTGCCAGCAGCGGGGACTCGGCGAACACCGGGGAGCTGTTTTTT.

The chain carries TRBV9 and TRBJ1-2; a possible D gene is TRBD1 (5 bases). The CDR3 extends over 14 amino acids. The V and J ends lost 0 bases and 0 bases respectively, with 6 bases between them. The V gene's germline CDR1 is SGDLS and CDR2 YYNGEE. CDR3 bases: TGTGCCAGCAGCGTAGGAGGGGCTAACTATGGCTACACCTTC. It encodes CASSVGGANYGYTF. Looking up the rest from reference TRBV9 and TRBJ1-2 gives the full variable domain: DSGVTQTPKHLITATGQRVTLRCSPRSGDLSVYWYQQSLDQGLQFLIQYYNGEERAKGNILERFSAQQFPDLHSELNLSSLELGDSALYFCASSVGGANYGYTFGSGTRLTVV.

CDR3 nucleotides: TGCAGCGTTGGGCGGAATTTCTACGAGCAGTACTTC. It translates to CSVGRNFYEQYF. The rearrangement joins TRBV29-1 to TRBJ2-7; D ambiguous. The CDR3 totals 12 residues. V lost 4 bases to trimming and J lost 3 bases, with 10 bases between them. Germline lookup yields CDR1 SQVTM and CDR2 ANQGSEA.

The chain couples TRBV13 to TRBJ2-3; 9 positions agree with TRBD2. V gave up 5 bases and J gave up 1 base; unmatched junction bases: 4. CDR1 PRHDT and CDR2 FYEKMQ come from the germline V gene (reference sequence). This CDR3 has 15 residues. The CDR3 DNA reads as TGTGCCAGCAGCCCGAGGACTAGCGGCACAGATACGCAGTATTTT. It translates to CASSPRTSGTDTQYF.

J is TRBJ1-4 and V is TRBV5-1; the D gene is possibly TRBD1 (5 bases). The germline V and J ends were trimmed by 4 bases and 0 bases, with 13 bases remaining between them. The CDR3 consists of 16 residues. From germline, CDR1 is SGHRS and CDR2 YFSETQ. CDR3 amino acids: CASSPGWGATNEKLFF. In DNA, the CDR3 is TGCGCCAGCAGCCCCGGCTGGGGGGCAACTAATGAAAAACTGTTTTTT.

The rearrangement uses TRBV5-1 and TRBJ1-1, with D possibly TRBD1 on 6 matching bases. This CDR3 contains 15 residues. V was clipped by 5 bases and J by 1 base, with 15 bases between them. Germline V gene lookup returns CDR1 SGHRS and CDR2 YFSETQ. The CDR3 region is CASRQGSGANTEAFF. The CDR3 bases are TGCGCCAGCAGACAGGGAAGCGGTGCGAACACTGAAGCTTTCTTT. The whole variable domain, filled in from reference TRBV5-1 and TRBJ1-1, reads KAGVTQTPRYLIKTRGQQVTLSCSPISGHRSVSWYQQTPGQGLQFLFEYFSETQRNKGNFPGRFSGRQFSNSRSEMNVSTLELGDSALYLCASRQGSGANTEAFFGQGTRLTVV.

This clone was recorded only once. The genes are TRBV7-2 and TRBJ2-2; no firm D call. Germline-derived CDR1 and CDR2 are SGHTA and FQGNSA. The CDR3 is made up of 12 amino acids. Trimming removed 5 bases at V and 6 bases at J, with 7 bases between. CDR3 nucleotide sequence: TGTGCCAGCAGCACCAACGCCGGGGAGCTGTTTTTT. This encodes CASSTNAGELFF.

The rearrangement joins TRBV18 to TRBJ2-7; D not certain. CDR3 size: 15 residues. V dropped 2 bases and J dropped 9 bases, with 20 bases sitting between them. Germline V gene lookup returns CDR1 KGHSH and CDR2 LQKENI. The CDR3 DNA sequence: TGTGCCAGCTCACCAATCCGTGACCACCTACGAGTGCAGTACTTC. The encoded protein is CASSPIRDHLRVQYF.

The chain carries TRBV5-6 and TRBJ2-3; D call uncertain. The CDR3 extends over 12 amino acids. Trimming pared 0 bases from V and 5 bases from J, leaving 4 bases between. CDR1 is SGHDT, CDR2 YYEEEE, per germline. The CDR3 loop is CASSLVKDTQYF. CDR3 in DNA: TGTGCCAGCAGCTTGGTCAAAGATACGCAGTATTTT.

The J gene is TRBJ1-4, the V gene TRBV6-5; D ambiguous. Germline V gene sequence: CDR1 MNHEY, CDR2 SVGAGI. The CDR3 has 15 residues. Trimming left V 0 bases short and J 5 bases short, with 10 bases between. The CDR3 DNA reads TGTGCCAGCAGTTACTCAGGGAATGGAAATGAAAAACTGTTTTTT. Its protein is CASSYSGNGNEKLFF.

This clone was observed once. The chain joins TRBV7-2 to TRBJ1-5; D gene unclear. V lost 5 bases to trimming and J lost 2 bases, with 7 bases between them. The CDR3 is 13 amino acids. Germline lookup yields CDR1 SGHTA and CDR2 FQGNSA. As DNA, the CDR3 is TGTGCCAGCAGCCTCGACGGCAATCAGCCCCAGCATTTT. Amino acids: CASSLDGNQPQHF.

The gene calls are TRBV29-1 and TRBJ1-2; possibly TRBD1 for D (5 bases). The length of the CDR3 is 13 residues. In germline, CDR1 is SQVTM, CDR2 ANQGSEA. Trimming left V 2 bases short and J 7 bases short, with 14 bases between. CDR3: CSVEHTIGGGYTF. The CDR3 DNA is TGCAGCGTTGAACATACAATTGGGGGTGGCTACACCTTC.

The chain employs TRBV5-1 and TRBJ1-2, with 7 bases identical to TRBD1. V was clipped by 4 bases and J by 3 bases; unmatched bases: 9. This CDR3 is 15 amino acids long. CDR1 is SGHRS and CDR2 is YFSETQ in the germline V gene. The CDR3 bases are TGCGCCAGCAGCAACCAGGGGGGCCCTTACTATGGCTACACCTTC. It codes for CASSNQGGPYYGYTF. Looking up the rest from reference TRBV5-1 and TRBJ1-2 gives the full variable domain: KAGVTQTPRYLIKTRGQQVTLSCSPISGHRSVSWYQQTPGQGLQFLFEYFSETQRNKGNFPGRFSGRQFSNSRSEMNVSTLELGDSALYLCASSNQGGPYYGYTFGSGTRLTVV.

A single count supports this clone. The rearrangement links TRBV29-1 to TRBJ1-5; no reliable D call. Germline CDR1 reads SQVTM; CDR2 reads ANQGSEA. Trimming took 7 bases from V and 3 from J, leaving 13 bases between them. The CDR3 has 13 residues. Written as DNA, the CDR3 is TGCAGCGGTTCCCGAGAGGACAATCAGCCCCAGCATTTT. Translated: CSGSREDNQPQHF.

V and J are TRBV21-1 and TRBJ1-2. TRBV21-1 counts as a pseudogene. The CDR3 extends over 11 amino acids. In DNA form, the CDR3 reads TGTGCCAAAAGGGCTCACTATGGCTACACCTTC. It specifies CAKRAHYGYTF.

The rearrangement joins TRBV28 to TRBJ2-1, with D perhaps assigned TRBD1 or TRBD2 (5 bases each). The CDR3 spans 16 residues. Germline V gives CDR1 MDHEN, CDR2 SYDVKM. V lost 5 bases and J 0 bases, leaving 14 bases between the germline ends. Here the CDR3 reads CASSRRQGTSYNEQFF. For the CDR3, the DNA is TGTGCCAGCAGTCGCCGCCAAGGGACCTCCTACAATGAGCAGTTCTTC. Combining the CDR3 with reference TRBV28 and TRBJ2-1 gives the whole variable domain DVKVTQSSRYLVKRTGEKVFLECVQDMDHENMFWYRQDPGLGLRLIYFSYDVKMKEKGDIPEGYSVSREKKERFSLILESASTNQTSMYLCASSRRQGTSYNEQFFGPGTRLTVL.

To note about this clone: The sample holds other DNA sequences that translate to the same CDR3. CDR3 sequence reads: CASSQAGYEQYF. For the CDR3, the DNA is TGTGCCAGCAGCCAAGCCGGGTACGAGCAGTACTTC. The V gene is TRBV3-1 (or the pseudogene TRBV3-2), the J gene TRBJ2-7; D ambiguous. Germline CDR1 and CDR2: LGHDT and YNNKEL (reference sequence). The CDR3 loop spans 12 amino acids. Trimming pared 1 base from V and 4 bases from J, leaving 5 bases between.

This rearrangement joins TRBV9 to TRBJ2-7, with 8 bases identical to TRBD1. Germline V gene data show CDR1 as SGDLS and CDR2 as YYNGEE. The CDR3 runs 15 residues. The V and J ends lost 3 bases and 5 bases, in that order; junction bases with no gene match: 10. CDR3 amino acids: CASSATGTGPHEQYF. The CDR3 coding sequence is TGTGCCAGCAGCGCCACCGGGACAGGACCCCACGAGCAGTACTTC.

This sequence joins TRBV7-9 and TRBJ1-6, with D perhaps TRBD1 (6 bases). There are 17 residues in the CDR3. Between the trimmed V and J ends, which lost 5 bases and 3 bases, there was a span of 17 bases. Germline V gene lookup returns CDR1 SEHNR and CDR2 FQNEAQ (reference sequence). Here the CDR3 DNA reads TGTGCCAGCAGCGCTTACAGGGAGGGGATCTATAATTCACCCCTCCACTTT. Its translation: CASSAYREGIYNSPLHF.

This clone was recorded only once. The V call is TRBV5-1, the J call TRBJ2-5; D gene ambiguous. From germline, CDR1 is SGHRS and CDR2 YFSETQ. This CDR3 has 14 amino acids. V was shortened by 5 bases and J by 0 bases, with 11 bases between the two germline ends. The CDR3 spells CASSFGFDQETQYF. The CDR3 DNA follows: TGCGCCAGCAGTTTCGGGTTCGACCAAGAGACCCAGTACTTC.

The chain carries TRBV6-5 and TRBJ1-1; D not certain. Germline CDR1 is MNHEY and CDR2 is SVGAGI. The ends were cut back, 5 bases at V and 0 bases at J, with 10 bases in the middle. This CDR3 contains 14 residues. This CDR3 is CASSLRIMNTEAFF. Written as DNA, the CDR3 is TGTGCCAGCAGTCTGAGGATTATGAACACTGAAGCTTTCTTT.

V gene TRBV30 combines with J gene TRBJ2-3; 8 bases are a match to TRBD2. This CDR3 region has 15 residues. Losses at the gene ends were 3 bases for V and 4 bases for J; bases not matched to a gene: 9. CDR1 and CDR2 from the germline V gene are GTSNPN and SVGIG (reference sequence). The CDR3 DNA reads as TGTGCCTGGAGCGGGGGGGCCGGCTTGGCAGATACGCAGTATTTT. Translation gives CAWSGGAGLADTQYF. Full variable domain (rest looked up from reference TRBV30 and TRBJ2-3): SQTIHQWPATLVQPVGSPLSLECTVEGTSNPNLYWYRQAAGRGLQLLFYSVGIGQISSEVPQNLSASRPQDRQFILSSKKLLLSDSGFYLCAWSGGAGLADTQYFGPGTRLTVL.

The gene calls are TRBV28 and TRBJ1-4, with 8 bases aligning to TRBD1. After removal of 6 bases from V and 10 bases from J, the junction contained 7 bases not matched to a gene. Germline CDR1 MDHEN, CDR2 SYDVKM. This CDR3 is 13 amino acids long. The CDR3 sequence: CASSRRTGSKLFF. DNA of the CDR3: TGTGCCAGCAGCCGTAGGACAGGGTCAAAACTGTTTTTT.

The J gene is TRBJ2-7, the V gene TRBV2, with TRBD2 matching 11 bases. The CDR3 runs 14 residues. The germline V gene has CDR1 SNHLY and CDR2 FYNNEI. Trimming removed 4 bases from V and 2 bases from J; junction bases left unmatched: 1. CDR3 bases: TGTGCCAGCAGTGTGACTAGCGGGACCTACGAGCAGTACTTC. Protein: CASSVTSGTYEQYF.

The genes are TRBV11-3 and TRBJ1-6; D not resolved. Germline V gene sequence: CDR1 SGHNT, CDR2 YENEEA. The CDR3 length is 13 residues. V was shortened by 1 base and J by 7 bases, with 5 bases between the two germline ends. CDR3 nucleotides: TGTGCCAGCAGCTTAGCGCGAAATTCACCCCTCCACTTT. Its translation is CASSLARNSPLHF.

In DNA, the CDR3 is TGTGCCAGCAGTTCCCGGGACGGCGGAGTCCCCTATGGCTACACCTTC. Its protein product is CASSSRDGGVPYGYTF. This rearrangement joins TRBV6-2 or TRBV6-3 to TRBJ1-2; tentative D call: TRBD1 (5 bases). The V end lost 4 bases, the J end lost 4 bases, and 19 bases lay between the germline ends. This CDR3 has 16 amino acids. Looked up from germline, CDR1 is MNHEY and CDR2 is SVGEGT.